Presented here are 20 T cell receptor beta chains from one specimen sequenced in a study of CD4 T cells in relation to SARS-CoV-2 and coronaviruses. Measured with immunoSEQ multiplex PCR; TCRdb has only the in-frame clones, and not every one. Of 20,000 to 25,000 clones in the sample, approximately 80% are singletons; the top ten hold approximately 15%. CD4+ T cells from unexposed donors were obtained before the COVID-19 pandemic (2011-2018). After about 10 days of culture, CD4+ T cells were isolated. For these TCRs, the target antigens are not known. Material: CD4+ T cells from PBMCs, cultured in vitro. The receptor source for this set is a human donor in good health.

The CDR3 DNA is TGTGCCAGTAGCTCAAACAGGGGGCTTGACGGTGAAAAACTGTTTTTT. Its protein is CASSSNRGLDGEKLFF. V gene TRBV19 combines with J gene TRBJ1-4; 9 nucleotides line up with TRBD1. CDR1 is LNHDA, CDR2 SQIVND, per germline (reference sequence). The trim removed 6 bases at V and 7 bases at J, leaving 12 bases unmatched. The CDR3 loop spans 16 amino acids.

V and J are TRBV3-1 (or the pseudogene TRBV3-2) and TRBJ1-6; TRBD1 matches at 7 bases. The germline gives CDR1 LGHDT, CDR2 YNNKEL (reference sequence). The V gene end was trimmed by 1 base and the J gene end by 7 bases; junction bases not matched to a gene: 7. This CDR3 is built from 16 residues. Here the CDR3 reads CASSQGGGAKNSPLHF. The CDR3 coding sequence is TGTGCCAGCAGCCAAGGAGGGGGCGCGAAGAATTCACCCCTCCACTTT.

The chain has TRBV3-1 (or the pseudogene TRBV3-2) and TRBJ1-5, with no clear D. The V end was cut by 4 bases, the J end by 2 bases, with 3 bases between. The CDR3 has 12 residues. Per germline, CDR1 LGHDT and CDR2 YNNKEL (reference sequence). DNA of the CDR3: TGTGCCAGCAGCCGGGGCAATCAGCCCCAGCATTTT. Amino acid sequence: CASSRGNQPQHF.

The rearrangement links TRBV3-1 (or the pseudogene TRBV3-2) to TRBJ1-3, with D possibly being TRBD1 (5 bases). V was clipped by 3 bases and J by 8 bases, with 14 bases between them. The CDR3 contains 14 residues. From germline, CDR1 is LGHDT and CDR2 YNNKEL (reference sequence). Written as DNA, the CDR3 is TGTGCCAGCAGCCAGTCGGACATCGGTTACACCATATATTTT. It translates to CASSQSDIGYTIYF.

The chain is built from TRBV6-2 or TRBV6-3 and TRBJ2-2, with 7 bases matching TRBD1. Per germline, CDR1 MNHEY and CDR2 SVGEGT. After removal of 6 bases from V and 1 base from J, the junction contained 5 bases not matched to a gene. The CDR3 is 15 amino acids. This chain's CDR3 is CASSRTGRNTGELFF. The DNA for the CDR3 is TGTGCCAGCAGCAGGACAGGCCGGAACACCGGGGAGCTGTTTTTT.

This chain joins TRBV9 and TRBJ2-5, with 14 bases that match TRBD2. The V gene's germline CDR1 is SGDLS and CDR2 YYNGEE. With 3 bases clipped from V and 4 bases from J, the junction kept 2 bases outside the gene matches. The CDR3 spans 15 residues. This CDR3 reads CASSETSGRAETQYF. In DNA form, the CDR3 reads TGTGCCAGCAGCGAGACTAGCGGGAGGGCAGAGACCCAGTACTTC.

This clone was seen just once. V usage is TRBV27 and J usage is TRBJ1-5; 7 bases map to TRBD1. Germline-derived CDR1 and CDR2 are MNHEY and SMNVEV (reference sequence). Germline trimming cut 7 bases from V and 9 bases from J; bases unmatched to any gene: 18. The length of the CDR3 is 16 residues. CDR3 residues: CASIGPGQVFWRPQHF. CDR3 nucleotides: TGTGCCAGCATCGGGCCCGGACAGGTTTTTTGGAGGCCCCAGCATTTT.

The chain uses TRBV18 and TRBJ1-2; maybe TRBD1 (5 bases). The length of the CDR3 is 14 residues. Germline assignment: CDR1 KGHSH and CDR2 LQKENI. V lost 3 bases and J 2 bases, leaving 10 bases between the germline ends. The CDR3 nucleotides are TGTGCCAGCTCACCCAGGGACGGGAACTATGGCTACACCTTC. This sequence encodes CASSPRDGNYGYTF.

This chain joins TRBV5-1 and TRBJ2-2; possibly TRBD2 for D (6 bases). CDR3 length equals 13 residues. The V end was cut by 9 bases, the J end by 3 bases, with 12 bases between. CDR1 is SGHRS, CDR2 YFSETQ, per germline. DNA of the CDR3: TGCGCCACCAAGGAGGGAGACACCGGGGAGCTGTTTTTT. It yields the protein CATKEGDTGELFF.

This sequence joins TRBV3-1 (or the pseudogene TRBV3-2) and TRBJ2-6; 8 nucleotides agree with TRBD1. Unmatched junction bases numbered 5, after V lost 4 bases and J lost 0 bases. The germline V gene encodes CDR1 LGHDT and CDR2 YNNKEL (reference sequence). This CDR3 has 17 residues. CDR3: CASSPGTGSSGANVLTF. The DNA of the CDR3 is TGTGCCAGCAGCCCCGGGACAGGAAGCTCTGGGGCCAACGTCCTGACTTTC.

This chain connects TRBV6-6 to TRBJ1-5; a weak D match, TRBD1 (5 bases). CDR1 is MNHNY, CDR2 SVGAGI, per germline (reference sequence). Trimming took off 0 bases at V and 7 bases at J, with 16 bases between the two ends. This CDR3 region has 16 residues. The CDR3 DNA reads TGTGCCAGCAGTTACTCGAGCGGGGCGTCTGGGCAGCCCCAGCATTTT. The encoded protein is CASSYSSGASGQPQHF.

The chain combines TRBV24-1 with TRBJ2-3; D is unresolved. The germline V and J ends were trimmed by 7 bases and 3 bases, with 16 bases remaining between them. The germline V gene has CDR1 KGHDR and CDR2 SFDVKD. The CDR3 contains 15 residues. The CDR3 loop reads CATRGNPITTDTQYF. The CDR3 nucleotides read TGTGCCACCAGGGGAAACCCGATAACAACAGATACGCAGTATTTT.

This clone was counted only a few times. The rearrangement links TRBV30 to TRBJ2-2; 8 positions agree with TRBD1. CDR1 and CDR2 from the germline V gene are GTSNPN and SVGIG (reference sequence). V lost 1 base, J lost 3 bases, and 7 bases stayed unmatched. There are 16 residues in the CDR3. CDR3 loop: CAWSDPGQGDTGELFF. The CDR3 region has the DNA TGTGCCTGGAGTGACCCAGGACAGGGTGACACCGGGGAGCTGTTTTTT.

This chain uses TRBV28 with TRBJ1-4; D remains ambiguous. V gave up 6 bases and J gave up 8 bases, with 19 bases separating them. The CDR3 contains 15 residues. The germline V gene has CDR1 MDHEN and CDR2 SYDVKM. The chain's CDR3 is CASSLPDSRGEKLFF. The CDR3 DNA reads as TGTGCCAGCAGCCTTCCCGACTCCAGAGGGGAAAAACTGTTTTTT.

The J gene is TRBJ2-3, the V gene TRBV19, with D possibly being TRBD1 or TRBD2 (5 bases each). The germline CDR1 and CDR2 sequences are LNHDA and SQIVND (reference sequence). Trimming removed 1 base at V and 5 bases at J, with 16 bases between. The CDR3 has 16 amino acids. CDR3 protein: CASSIGGRRDGDTQYF. Here the CDR3 DNA reads TGTGCCAGTAGTATAGGGGGACGCCGGGATGGAGATACGCAGTATTTT. The complete variable domain, with remaining parts taken from reference TRBV19 and TRBJ2-3, reads DGGITQSPKYLFRKEGQNVTLSCEQNLNHDAMYWYRQDPGQGLRLIYYSQIVNDFQKGDIAEGYSVSREKKESFPLTVTSAQKNPTAFYLCASSIGGRRDGDTQYFGPGTRLTVL.

V is TRBV19 and J is TRBJ2-4, with TRBD2 matching over 15 bases. The CDR3 totals 16 residues. Germline-derived CDR1 and CDR2 are LNHDA and SQIVND (reference sequence). The V and J ends lost 4 bases and 8 bases, in that order; junction bases with no gene match: 6. For the CDR3, the DNA is TGTGCCAGTAGTAGGGGACTAGCGGGAGGAAGAGACATTCAGTACTTC. It codes for CASSRGLAGGRDIQYF. Full variable domain (remainder filled in from reference TRBV19 and TRBJ2-4): DGGITQSPKYLFRKEGQNVTLSCEQNLNHDAMYWYRQDPGQGLRLIYYSQIVNDFQKGDIAEGYSVSREKKESFPLTVTSAQKNPTAFYLCASSRGLAGGRDIQYFGAGTRLSVL.

The V gene is TRBV10-1, the J gene TRBJ2-5; maybe TRBD1 (5 bases). Germline CDR1 WNHNN, CDR2 SYGVQD (reference sequence). The CDR3 has 13 amino acids. Trimming took off 6 bases at V and 7 bases at J, with 15 bases between the two ends. Here the CDR3 DNA reads TGCGCCAGCAGCCAGGACCAAAGGGGGACCCAGTACTTC. It is translated as CASSQDQRGTQYF.

The rearrangement links TRBV28 to TRBJ2-1, with TRBD2 matching over 10 bases. V trimming: 7 bases; J trimming: 5 bases; junction bases outside the gene matches: 2. CDR3 length: 13 amino acids. Germline V gives CDR1 MDHEN, CDR2 SYDVKM. CDR3 region: CASITSGNNEQFF. The CDR3, as DNA: TGTGCCAGCATTACTAGCGGGAACAATGAGCAGTTCTTC.

The chain uses TRBV19 and TRBJ1-3; D may be TRBD1 (5 bases). This CDR3 is 15 amino acids long. V was trimmed by 4 bases and J by 0 bases, leaving 10 bases between them. Germline V gene sequence: CDR1 LNHDA, CDR2 SQIVND (reference sequence). The CDR3 DNA is TGTGCCAGTAGTAGGGGACTGAGCTCTGGAAACACCATATATTTT. Translating gives CASSRGLSSGNTIYF.

This chain connects TRBV28 to TRBJ1-3; D is unresolved. The CDR3 runs to 16 residues. The V gene lost 4 bases and the J gene lost 0 bases, with 13 bases spanning the gap. Per germline, CDR1 MDHEN and CDR2 SYDVKM. CDR3 sequence reads: CASSSSPQSSGNTIYF. In DNA, the CDR3 is TGTGCCAGCAGTTCCTCCCCTCAGAGCTCTGGAAACACCATATATTTT.